These T cell receptor beta chains were read from a single sample in a study of graft-versus-host responses after intestinal transplantation. Repertoires were generated with immunoSEQ multiplex PCR, while TCRdb's copy carries only in-frame clones and drops some. The sample carries roughly 100,000 clones, 93% recorded once. Antigens of these TCRs are unknown. The specimen was unstimulated CD8+ T cells sorted from spleen or lymph node cells, collected before intestinal transplant. These receptor sequences come from a human donor who received an intestinal transplant. The CDR3 runs from the conserved cysteine through the conserved F or W. The D gene is left open where the match is weak. The size field is filled for only some rows; it gives once, few, many or a size class.

V gene	clone size	J gene	D gene	CDR3 DNA	CDR3 protein
TRBV13	NA	TRBJ2-3	NA	TGTGCCAGCAGCGCAGCCCCCACAGATACGCAGTATTTT	CASSAAPTDTQYF
TRBV19	NA	TRBJ2-3	TRBD2	TGTGCCAGTACCCTGAGCGGGGGCACAGATACGCAGTATTTT	CASTLSGGTDTQYF
TRBV6-5	NA	TRBJ1-1	TRBD1	TGTGCCAGCAGTTACACCGGGACAGGGTTAACTGAAGCTTTCTTT	CASSYTGTGLTEAFF
TRBV2	NA	TRBJ2-1	NA	TGTGCCAGCAAACTGAGCTCCTACAATGAGCAGTTCTTC	CASKLSSYNEQFF
TRBV10-3	NA	TRBJ2-1	TRBD2	TGTGCCATCAGTGAGGTGCCTAGCGGGATCAATGAGCAGTTCTTC	CAISEVPSGINEQFF
TRBV4-1	NA	TRBJ1-1	NA	TGCGCCAGCAGCCAAGCTGGGGCAGACAACACTGAAGCTTTCTTT	CASSQAGADNTEAFF
TRBV15	NA	TRBJ1-3	NA	TGTGCCACCAGCAGAGACCTTTCCAAAGACACCATATATTTT	CATSRDLSKDTIYF
TRBV5-1	NA	TRBJ2-1	TRBD1	TGCGCCAGCTGCCTCGGGACAGGGGAGAATGAGCAGTTCTTC	CASCLGTGENEQFF
TRBV19	NA	TRBJ1-5	NA	TGTGCCAGTAGCCGGACAGCATACAGGAGCAATCAGCCCCAGCATTTT	CASSRTAYRSNQPQHF
TRBV6-6	NA	TRBJ2-1	TRBD1	TGTGCCAGCAGTTATACGGGACAGGGCTACAATGAGCAGTTCTTC	CASSYTGQGYNEQFF
TRBV9	NA	TRBJ1-5	NA	TGTGCCAGCAGCGTAGCAGGGAATCAGCCCCAGCATTTT	CASSVAGNQPQHF
TRBV7-9	NA	TRBJ2-5	TRBD2	TGTGCCAGCAGCCCGTTGGGGGGGACTGTCGAGACCCAGTACTTC	CASSPLGGTVETQYF
TRBV2	NA	TRBJ2-5	TRBD2	TGTGCCAGCAGTGCTAGCGGGGGCCTTTTGATGTCCCAGTACTTC	CASSASGGLLMSQYF
TRBV4-2	NA	TRBJ1-2	TRBD1	TGTGCCAGCAGCCAAGCCACCCTCGGACAGGACTATGGCTACACCTTC	CASSQATLGQDYGYTF
TRBV2	NA	TRBJ1-1	NA	TGTGCCAGCAGTCCTAAGGGCGGAAACACTGAAGCTTTCTTT	CASSPKGGNTEAFF
TRBV4-1	once	TRBJ2-1	NA	TGCGCCAGCAGCCAAGATTGGGGGTACAATGAGCAGTTCTTC	CASSQDWGYNEQFF
TRBV2	NA	TRBJ2-1	TRBD2	TGTGCCACCGAGACTAGCGTCGGTGAGCAGTTCTTC	CATETSVGEQFF
TRBV19	NA	TRBJ2-3	NA	TGTGCCAGCAGTCCCTCGGCCGATACGCAGTATTTT	CASSPSADTQYF
TRBV20-1	NA	TRBJ1-1	NA	TGCAGTGCTAGAGTGGAGACTGAAGCTTTCTTT	CSARVETEAFF
TRBV5-1	once	TRBJ2-1	NA	TGCGCCAGCAGGGAAAGGATCAATGAGCAGTTCTTC	CASRERINEQFF
TRBV29-1	NA	TRBJ2-5	NA	TGCAGCGTTGACGAGGGGGTGGTTAGAGAGACCCAGTACTTC	CSVDEGVVRETQYF
TRBV30	NA	TRBJ1-5	NA	TGTGCCTGGAGAAGGGGAGGGGGTCCGGATAGCAATCAGCCCCAGCATTTT	CAWRRGGGPDSNQPQHF
TRBV12-5	NA	TRBJ1-1	NA	TGTGCTAGTGGTCCGGAAGACAAGACTGAAGCTTTCTTT	CASGPEDKTEAFF
TRBV13	NA	TRBJ2-1	NA	TGTGCCAGCAGCTTAGAGGCTGTCCATGAGCAGTTCTTC	CASSLEAVHEQFF
TRBV7-9	NA	TRBJ1-1	NA	TGTGCCAGCAGCTTCTTGGTCTTGGGGGGGGACACTGAAGCTTTCTTT	CASSFLVLGGDTEAFF
TRBV9	NA	TRBJ1-5	NA	TGTGCCAGCAGCGTAGGTAGCAATCAGCCCCAGCATTTT	CASSVGSNQPQHF
TRBV9	NA	TRBJ2-3	NA	TGTGCCAGCAGCGTTTGGTGGGCCGGCACAGATACGCAGTATTTT	CASSVWWAGTDTQYF
TRBV5-8	NA	TRBJ2-7	NA	TGTGCCAGCAGCTTTAGGGGTGGCGAGCAGTACTTC	CASSFRGGEQYF
TRBV7-3	once	TRBJ2-1	TRBD2	TGTGCCAGCAGCTCGACACCGGGACTAGTGTTTGAGCAGTTCTTC	CASSSTPGLVFEQFF
TRBV7-4	NA	TRBJ2-5	NA	TGTGCCAGCCGCCAAGCCGGGGGGCGTGAGACCCAGTACTTC	CASRQAGGRETQYF
TRBV2	NA	TRBJ2-1	TRBD2	TGTGCCAGCAGTGGTAGCGGGAATCGCTCCTACAATGAGCAGTTCTTC	CASSGSGNRSYNEQFF
TRBV13	NA	TRBJ2-7	NA	TGTGCTTCTAGTTGGGGTAGCTCCTACGAGCAGTACTTC	CASSWGSSYEQYF
TRBV27	NA	TRBJ1-5	NA	TGTGCCAGCAGTTTATTAACTGAGGTAGGAAATCAGCCCCAGCATTTT	CASSLLTEVGNQPQHF
TRBV5-5	NA	TRBJ1-1	NA	TGTGCCAGCAGCGAGGAACCAGGTAACACTGAAGCTTTCTTT	CASSEEPGNTEAFF
TRBV30	NA	TRBJ2-7	NA	TGTGCCTGGAGTCTTACACAATTCCAGTACTTC	CAWSLTQFQYF
TRBV5-4	NA	TRBJ1-2	NA	TGTGCCAGCAGCGCGGTGGTGGGGGACGGCTACACCTTC	CASSAVVGDGYTF
TRBV27	NA	TRBJ2-1	TRBD1	TGTGCCAGCCGGGACAGAAATTACAATGAGCAGTTCTTC	CASRDRNYNEQFF
TRBV15	once	TRBJ1-6	TRBD1	TGTGCCACGGGGGACAGGGCCAGCTCCTATAATTCACCCCTCCACTTT	CATGDRASSYNSPLHF
TRBV29-1	NA	TRBJ1-2	TRBD1	TGCAGCGTTGAGGGAGGGGACAGTCCTAACTATGGCTACACCTTC	CSVEGGDSPNYGYTF
TRBV4-1	once	TRBJ1-2	NA	TGCGCCAGCAGCCAAGCCGAGACTGCTAACTATGGCTACACCTTC	CASSQAETANYGYTF
TRBV27	NA	TRBJ2-3	NA	TGTGCCAGCAGTTTATACGGGGACACAGATACGCAGTATTTT	CASSLYGDTDTQYF